This is a list of T cell receptor beta chains from one sample in a study of immune cell composition in non-small cell lung cancer. TCRdb's table, derived via immunoSEQ multiplex PCR, lists solely in-frame clones and lacks some. Of under 5,000 clones in the sample, 76% were seen once. The sequencing sample was made of lung tumor tissue. All receptors come from a human donor with non-small cell lung cancer. Both conserved end residues are part of each CDR3. D genes are given only for firm matches. Clone size, where shown, is once, few, many, or a class for clones that have expanded.

j_call v_call d_call cdr3_length clone_size cdr3_aa cdr3_nt
TRBJ2-7 TRBV7-8 NA 16 once CASSTGGGSPTYEQYF TGTGCCAGCAGCACTGGGGGGGGCTCACCTACCTACGAGCAGTACTTC
TRBJ1-4 TRBV18 TRBD1 14 NA CASSGDREKQKLFF TGTGCCAGCTCAGGGGACAGGGAAAAACAAAAACTGTTTTTT
TRBJ2-1 TRBV28 TRBD1 15 NA CASKWAGQGNNEQFF TGTGCCAGCAAGTGGGCAGGACAGGGGAACAATGAGCAGTTCTTC
TRBJ1-4 TRBV2 NA 15 few CASSSPGIVGEKLFF TGTGCCAGCAGTTCACCAGGGATAGTGGGTGAAAAACTGTTTTTT
TRBJ2-1 TRBV5-4 NA 13 few CASSFGGGYEQFF TGTGCCAGCAGCTTCGGGGGAGGCTATGAGCAGTTCTTC
TRBJ1-1 TRBV7-8 NA 14 NA CASSQGQSNTEAFF TGTGCCAGCAGCCAAGGACAGTCGAACACTGAAGCTTTCTTT
TRBJ2-7 TRBV4-3 TRBD2 13 NA CASSQERAGLQYF TGCGCCAGCAGCCAAGAGCGAGCGGGGTTGCAGTACTTC
TRBJ2-1 TRBV19 TRBD2 13 few CASSSGPYNEQFF TGTGCCAGTTCTAGCGGACCCTACAATGAGCAGTTCTTC
TRBJ1-5 TRBV28 NA 13 NA CASSAPGGQPQHF TGTGCCAGCAGTGCCCCGGGGGGCCAGCCCCAGCATTTT
TRBJ2-3 TRBV7-9 NA 13 NA CASSLDNTDTQYF TGTGCCAGCAGCTTAGATAACACAGATACGCAGTATTTT
TRBJ1-1 TRBV28 TRBD1 15 NA CASSPRDRGTTEAFF TGTGCCAGCAGTCCCCGGGACAGGGGGACCACTGAAGCTTTCTTT
TRBJ1-1 TRBV15 TRBD1 17 few CATSRETGAFMNTEAFF TGTGCCACCAGCAGAGAGACAGGGGCCTTCATGAACACTGAAGCTTTCTTT
TRBJ1-2 TRBV27 NA 12 NA CASSVRLNDYTF TGTGCCAGCAGTGTAAGACTTAATGACTACACCTTC
TRBJ1-2 TRBV28 TRBD1 14 NA CASSDPGGVYGYTF TGTGCCAGCAGTGATCCAGGGGGTGTCTATGGCTACACCTTC
TRBJ1-1 TRBV7-2 NA 13 NA CASSLVTGTEAFF TGTGCCAGCAGCTTAGTTACTGGCACTGAAGCTTTCTTT
TRBJ1-1 TRBV19 NA 13 NA CASSVVRGTEAFF TGTGCCAGTAGTGTCGTAAGGGGTACTGAAGCTTTCTTT
TRBJ2-7 TRBV6-5 NA 12 NA CASTRLPYEQYF TGTGCCAGCACCCGACTCCCCTACGAGCAGTACTTC
TRBJ2-4 TRBV10-1 NA 13 NA CASSEGGKNIQYF TGCGCCAGCAGTGAGGGCGGTAAAAACATTCAGTACTTC
TRBJ1-5 TRBV19 TRBD1 14 NA CATLDRDPNQPQHF TGTGCCACTCTCGACAGGGATCCAAATCAGCCCCAGCATTTT
TRBJ2-7 TRBV6-1 TRBD1 13 NA CASTGTGVYEQYF TGTGCCAGCACCGGGACAGGGGTCTACGAGCAGTACTTC
TRBJ2-2 TRBV4-1 NA 17 NA CASSQEKRVQGTGELFF TGCGCCAGCAGCCAAGAAAAGAGGGTCCAAGGCACCGGGGAGCTGTTTTTT
TRBJ2-2 TRBV28 NA 15 NA CASSHGLYYTGELFF TGTGCCAGCAGCCATGGACTCTATTACACCGGGGAGCTGTTTTTT
TRBJ2-5 TRBV19 TRBD1 13 NA CASSVRQGETQYF TGTGCCAGTAGTGTTCGACAGGGTGAGACCCAGTACTTC
TRBJ1-1 TRBV28 TRBD1 13 once CASRQGGSTEAFF TGTGCCAGCAGACAGGGGGGGAGCACTGAAGCTTTCTTT
TRBJ1-4 TRBV28 NA 15 NA CASSPSGRVNEKLFF TGTGCCAGCAGCCCCTCAGGGCGAGTTAATGAAAAACTGTTTTTT
TRBJ2-3 TRBV5-1 NA 13 NA CAVREGLTDTQYF TGCGCCGTCCGGGAAGGTCTGACAGATACGCAGTATTTT
TRBJ1-1 TRBV7-6 TRBD1 14 NA CASSLGTGNTEAFF TGTGCCAGCAGCTTAGGGACAGGCAACACTGAAGCTTTCTTT
TRBJ1-4 TRBV19 TRBD1 13 NA CASMDRQNEKLFF TGTGCCAGTATGGACAGGCAAAACGAAAAACTGTTTTTT
TRBJ1-2 TRBV19 NA 14 NA CASSDQGLNYGYTF TGTGCCAGTAGTGATCAGGGGCTTAACTATGGCTACACCTTC
TRBJ1-4 TRBV10-3 NA 15 NA CAISDSTASNEKLFF TGTGCCATCAGTGACTCGACAGCATCTAATGAAAAACTGTTTTTT
TRBJ1-2 TRBV21-1 NA 15 NA CASTTQGLSNYGYTF TGTGCCAGCACCACACAGGGGTTATCTAACTATGGCTACACCTTC
TRBJ2-7 TRBV19 TRBD1 13 NA CASSFGTAYEQYF TGTGCCAGTAGCTTCGGGACAGCCTACGAGCAGTACTTC
TRBJ2-1 TRBV2 NA 14 NA CASSLASVYNEQFF TGTGCCAGTTCTCTAGCCTCGGTGTACAATGAGCAGTTCTTC
TRBJ2-7 TRBV27 NA 16 NA CASRVGGAGVAYEQYF TGTGCCAGCAGGGTTGGAGGGGCGGGCGTAGCCTACGAGCAGTACTTC
TRBJ2-3 TRBV5-1 TRBD2 17 few CASSLASGTSGRHTQYF TGCGCCAGCAGCTTGGCATCCGGGACTAGCGGGAGACATACGCAGTATTTT
TRBJ1-1 TRBV7-9 TRBD1 15 once CASSAGQGAVGRAFF TGTGCCAGCAGCGCGGGACAGGGGGCAGTGGGTAGGGCTTTCTTT
TRBJ1-4 TRBV27 NA 12 once CASSQRGEKLFF TGTGCCAGCAGTCAACGGGGAGAAAAACTGTTTTTT
TRBJ1-2 TRBV6-4 TRBD1 14 NA CASSVTGTGYGYTF TGTGCCAGCAGTGTCACCGGGACAGGGTATGGCTACACCTTC
TRBJ2-7 TRBV27 TRBD2 17 NA CASSLGGLAGGFDEQYF TGTGCCAGCAGTTTAGGGGGACTAGCGGGAGGGTTCGACGAGCAGTACTTC
TRBJ2-1 TRBV6-5 NA 14 NA CASSWRRGPNEQFF TGTGCCAGCAGTTGGAGGAGGGGGCCCAATGAGCAGTTCTTC
TRBJ2-1 TRBV5-1 TRBD2 13 NA CASSSVLAGGPIF TGCGCCAGCAGCTCGGTACTAGCGGGGGGGCCAATCTTC
TRBJ2-7 TRBV19 TRBD1 15 few CASSIVGTGSYEQYF TGTGCCAGTAGTATAGTGGGGACAGGCTCCTACGAGCAGTACTTC
TRBJ1-1 TRBV2 TRBD1 13 NA CASSGQGNTEAFF TGTGCCAGCAGTGGACAGGGGAACACTGAAGCTTTCTTT
TRBJ1-5 TRBV19 NA 15 NA CASSMTDSLNQPQHF TGTGCCAGTAGTATGACGGACAGCCTCAATCAGCCCCAGCATTTT
TRBJ1-5 TRBV5-6 NA 16 NA CASSQLRTDNNQPQHF TGTGCCAGCAGTCAACTCCGGACAGATAATAATCAGCCCCAGCATTTT
TRBJ1-6 TRBV18 NA 14 NA CASSRDIQNSPLHF TGTGCCAGCTCAAGGGACATACAAAATTCACCCCTCCACTTT
TRBJ2-3 TRBV6-1 TRBD1 15 NA CASSEGTGHTDTQYF TGTGCCAGCAGTGAAGGGACAGGGCACACAGATACGCAGTATTTT
TRBJ2-1 TRBV19 NA 15 medium-sized CASQYGTSSYNEQFF TGTGCCAGTCAATACGGGACATCCTCCTACAATGAGCAGTTCTTC
TRBJ1-3 TRBV18 NA 17 once CASTPLGGLLSGNTIYF TGTGCCAGCACCCCCTTGGGTGGGCTTCTCTCTGGAAACACCATATATTTT
TRBJ2-2 TRBV10-1 NA 15 NA CASSNSGWGTGELFF TGCGCCAGCAGTAACTCAGGGTGGGGCACCGGGGAGCTGTTTTTT
TRBJ1-5 TRBV19 NA 15 NA CASSISTGSNQPQHF TGTGCCAGTAGTATTTCCACGGGGAGCAATCAGCCCCAGCATTTT